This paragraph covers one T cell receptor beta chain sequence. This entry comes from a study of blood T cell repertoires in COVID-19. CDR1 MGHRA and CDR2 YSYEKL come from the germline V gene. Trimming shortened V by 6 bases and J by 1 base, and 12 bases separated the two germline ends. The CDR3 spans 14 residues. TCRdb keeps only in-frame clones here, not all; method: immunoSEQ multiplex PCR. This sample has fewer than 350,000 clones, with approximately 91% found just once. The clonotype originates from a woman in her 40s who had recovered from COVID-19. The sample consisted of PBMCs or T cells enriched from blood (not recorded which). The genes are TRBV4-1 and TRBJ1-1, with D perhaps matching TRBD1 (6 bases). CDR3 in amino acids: CASSLWTANTEAFF. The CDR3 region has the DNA TGCGCCAGCAGTCTATGGACAGCGAACACTGAAGCTTTCTTT.